Each of the 10 T cell receptor beta chains below was sequenced from the same sample in a study of control samples from healthy donors and cancer patients (dated by TCRdb to 2019 to 2021). Library method: the immunoSEQ multiplex PCR assay. The source is immuneACCESS, and TCRdb retained only in-frame sequences with V and J called. Part of the clones is not carried over; for the studies checked, unresolved V genes explain less than half of this, and the remainder is unexplained. The table for this sample lists approximately 160,000 clones; 90% to 95% of them were counted only once. 0.68% of the sample comes from the top ten. Sequencing used blood. These TCRs come from a woman aged 25 to 45 in good health.

This clone has a single count. V usage is TRBV5-1 and J usage is TRBJ1-6, with D tentatively TRBD1 (6 bases). This CDR3 has 14 residues. From germline, CDR1 is SGHRS and CDR2 YFSETQ. V lost 4 bases and J 6 bases, leaving 11 bases between the germline ends. CDR3 region: CASSTTGPNSPLHF. Written as DNA, the CDR3 is TGCGCCAGCAGCACTACAGGGCCTAATTCACCCCTCCACTTT. Variable domain in full (rest from reference TRBV5-1 and TRBJ1-6): KAGVTQTPRYLIKTRGQQVTLSCSPISGHRSVSWYQQTPGQGLQFLFEYFSETQRNKGNFPGRFSGRQFSNSRSEMNVSTLELGDSALYLCASSTTGPNSPLHFGNGTRLTVT.

V and J are TRBV12-5 and TRBJ1-1, with unresolved D. This CDR3 has 14 residues. From germline, CDR1 is LGHNT and CDR2 FRNRAP. V was shortened by 2 bases and J by 6 bases, with 13 bases between the two germline ends. The CDR3 reads CASGLSAESPEAFF. CDR3 sequence (DNA): TGTGCTAGTGGTTTGTCGGCAGAAAGCCCTGAAGCTTTCTTT.

This clone came up a few times. The V call is TRBV2, the J call TRBJ2-7, with 7 bases matching TRBD2. This CDR3 spans 12 amino acids. J lost 2 bases, V lost 6 bases, and 1 base had no gene match. Germline V CDR1 and CDR2: SNHLY, FYNNEI. The DNA for the CDR3 is TGTGCCAGCAGAGGACTAGCCTACGAGCAGTACTTC. This gives the protein CASRGLAYEQYF.

This chain uses TRBV5-4 with TRBJ2-3; 8 bases agree with TRBD2. Per the germline V gene, CDR1 is SGHNT and CDR2 is YYREEE (reference sequence). This CDR3 spans 15 amino acids. Losses at the gene ends were 4 bases for V and 0 bases for J; bases not matched to a gene: 4. The CDR3 spells CASSGGTRSTDTQYF. CDR3 nucleotide sequence: TGTGCCAGCAGCGGCGGGACTAGGAGCACAGATACGCAGTATTTT.

The chain's CDR3 is CASSSNRANSPLHF. The CDR3 DNA reads as TGTGCCAGCAGCTCTAATAGGGCGAATTCACCCCTCCACTTT. V and J are TRBV7-9 and TRBJ1-6; D is undetermined. Germline V gene lookup returns CDR1 SEHNR and CDR2 FQNEAQ (reference sequence). The CDR3 covers 14 residues. The V end was cut by 4 bases, the J end by 7 bases, with 11 bases between.

The chain has TRBV4-1 and TRBJ2-2; 11 nucleotides match TRBD2. CDR1 and CDR2 (germline): MGHRA, YSYEKL. V dropped 3 bases and J dropped 0; count of bases not matched to a gene: 3. This CDR3 is 17 amino acids long. CDR3 residues: CASSQRGLAANTGELFF. CDR3 in DNA: TGCGCCAGCAGCCAGCGGGGACTAGCGGCGAACACCGGGGAGCTGTTTTTT.

J is TRBJ2-1 and V is TRBV28; TRBD1 matches 8 bases. Per germline, CDR1 MDHEN and CDR2 SYDVKM. J lost 11 bases, V lost 5 bases, and 11 bases had no gene match. The CDR3 totals 14 residues. CDR3 protein: CASSTQGVVEKQFF. The CDR3 coding sequence is TGTGCCAGCAGTACACAGGGGGTTGTAGAAAAGCAGTTCTTC.

V usage is TRBV27 and J usage is TRBJ1-5, with D possibly TRBD1 on 5 matching bases. This CDR3 is built from 14 residues. Germline-derived CDR1 and CDR2 are MNHEY and SMNVEV (reference sequence). V was trimmed by 6 bases and J by 7 bases, leaving 16 bases between them. CDR3 bases: TGTGCCAGCAGCGACCTGGGGGTAGGACAGCCCCAGCATTTT. Protein product: CASSDLGVGQPQHF.

This chain joins TRBV7-6 and TRBJ2-6; D is undetermined. In germline, CDR1 is SGHVS, CDR2 FNYEAQ. Trimming stripped 5 bases from V and 4 bases from J, with 15 bases between. This CDR3 is built from 16 residues. DNA of the CDR3: TGTGCCAGCAGCGAAGAAGCCCCCGGCGGGGCCAACGTCCTGACTTTC. As protein: CASSEEAPGGANVLTF.

V usage is TRBV6-5 and J usage is TRBJ2-3; D may be TRBD1 (5 bases). V lost 6 bases and J lost 1, with 14 bases in between. The CDR3 spans 15 residues. Germline assignment: CDR1 MNHEY and CDR2 SVGAGI. The CDR3 is CASRRVPQGTDTQYF. CDR3 DNA: TGTGCCAGCAGGCGAGTCCCACAGGGCACAGATACGCAGTATTTT.